Each of the 24 T cell receptor beta chains below was sequenced from the same sample in a study of T cells in Graves' hyperthyroidism and ophthalmopathy. Authors of the study amplified TCR beta CDR3 regions from RNA transcripts. HTBI primers were used for first-round RT-PCR of the TCR CDR3. One entry per CDR3 protein, called by TCRdb with MiXCR from the multiplex PCR reads. The repertoire holds a few hundred thousand distinct CDR3 sequences, with about 15% as singletons. The sample consisted of blood. These receptors originate from a woman in her forties or fifties with Graves' hyperthyroidism.

The rearrangement uses TRBV30 and TRBJ1-1; D unresolved. V lost 4 bases, J lost 1 base, and 10 bases lay in between. The CDR3 is 13 residues long. Germline V lookup: CDR1 GTSNPN, CDR2 SVGIG (reference sequence). CDR3 residues: CAWTVGSNTEAFF. The CDR3 DNA reads TGTGCCTGGACAGTTGGCTCGAACACTGAAGCTTTCTTT.

This clonotype was detected ten times or more. CDR3 amino acids: CASSPGQGIYEQYF. CDR3 nucleotides: TGTGCCAGCAGCCCCGGACAGGGGATCTACGAGCAGTACTTC. The V call is TRBV7-6, the J call TRBJ2-7; 9 bases map to TRBD1. The CDR3 extends over 14 amino acids. The germline gives CDR1 SGHVS, CDR2 FNYEAQ. With 5 bases clipped from V and 3 bases from J, the junction kept 5 bases outside the gene matches.

The rearrangement uses TRBV9 and TRBJ1-5; D gene ambiguous. Germline loops: CDR1 SGDLS, CDR2 YYNGEE. Trimming stripped 3 bases from V and 5 bases from J, with 6 bases between. The CDR3 runs 12 residues. The CDR3 reads CASSGGDQPQHF. In DNA, the CDR3 is TGTGCCAGCAGCGGGGGAGATCAGCCCCAGCATTTT.

This clonotype was recorded a few times. J is TRBJ2-5 and V is TRBV20-1, with D possibly TRBD1 on 5 matching bases. V was pared by 5 bases and J by 5 bases, with 15 bases between. CDR3 length: 13 amino acids. In germline, CDR1 is DFQATT, CDR2 SNEGSKA (reference sequence). CDR3 coding DNA: TGCAGTGCTCCCGAGACAGTCCGGGAGACCCAGTACTTC. As protein: CSAPETVRETQYF.

The genes are TRBV29-1 and TRBJ1-2, with a weak D call TRBD1 (5 bases). The CDR3 is made up of 19 amino acids. CDR1 is SQVTM, CDR2 ANQGSEA, per germline. V lost 0 bases and J lost 3, with 26 bases in between. This CDR3 is CSVEDWGDWEGGPHYGYTF. CDR3 nucleotide sequence: TGCAGCGTTGAAGATTGGGGGGATTGGGAGGGAGGTCCTCACTATGGCTACACCTTC.

This clonotype was counted ten times or more. The chain uses TRBV3-1 and TRBJ2-7; possible D gene TRBD1, 7 bases. The CDR3 spans 14 residues. The germline CDR1 and CDR2 sequences are LGHDT and YNNKEL (reference sequence). Deletions cut 1 base from V and 4 bases from J, with 11 bases between. In DNA, the CDR3 is TGTGCCAGCAGCCAAGTACCAGGGGGGTACGAGCAGTACTTC. It translates to CASSQVPGGYEQYF.

The table lists this clonotype with many counts. The CDR3 sequence is CASSLPGSINGYTF. CDR3 nucleotides: TGTGCCAGCAGCTTGCCAGGGTCTATAAATGGCTACACCTTC. This rearrangement joins TRBV11-2 to TRBJ1-2, with a possible D match to TRBD1 (5 bases). Germline V gene lookup returns CDR1 SGHAT and CDR2 FQNNGV. The CDR3 loop spans 14 amino acids. Trimming took 3 bases from V and 6 from J, leaving 14 bases between them.

This chain connects TRBV7-8 to TRBJ2-5; 9 bases line up with TRBD1. The germline V gene has CDR1 SGHVS and CDR2 FQNEAQ. J was trimmed by 4 bases and V by 7 bases; bases with no gene match: 13. CDR3 size: 16 residues. CDR3 loop: CASTLLRDRASETQYF. The CDR3, as DNA: TGTGCCAGCACCCTACTCCGGGACAGGGCCTCAGAGACCCAGTACTTC.

The table lists this clonotype with a few counts. V gene TRBV7-2 combines with J gene TRBJ1-1; D is perhaps TRBD1 (5 bases). CDR1 and CDR2 from the germline V gene are SGHTA and FQGNSA. The CDR3 covers 15 residues. Trimming removed 6 bases from V and 11 bases from J, with 25 bases in between. The DNA of the CDR3 is TGTGCCAGCAGTTTACAGGATGTGATTATGCCCGGGGCTTTCTTT. Translating gives CASSLQDVIMPGAFF.

This clonotype was detected ten times or more. The chain recombines TRBV7-8 with TRBJ2-7; TRBD1 or TRBD2 may be the D gene (6 bases each). Trimming pared 4 bases from V and 3 bases from J, leaving 16 bases between. Germline V gene sequence: CDR1 SGHVS, CDR2 FQNEAQ. This CDR3 is built from 15 residues. In nucleotides, the CDR3 is TGTGCCAGCAGCTCACCGGGACGGGGGCTCTACGAGCAGTACTTC. This sequence encodes CASSSPGRGLYEQYF.

In this sample, this clonotype turned up many times. The chain employs TRBV6-1 and TRBJ1-1; no reliable D call. The CDR3 has 14 amino acids. In germline, CDR1 is MNHNS, CDR2 SASEGT. Trimming pared 10 bases from V and 1 base from J, leaving 16 bases between. The CDR3 loop reads CATRKGDKNTEAFF. CDR3 in DNA: TGTGCCACTCGCAAAGGCGACAAGAACACTGAAGCTTTCTTT.

The CDR3 here is CASSKHVREMNNEQFF. The CDR3, as DNA: TGTGCCAGCAGCAAGCATGTGCGGGAGATGAATAATGAGCAGTTCTTC. The chain couples TRBV6-2 or TRBV6-3 to TRBJ2-1; TRBD2 matches at 7 bases. With 6 bases clipped from V and 7 bases from J, the junction kept 15 bases outside the gene matches. CDR1 is MNHEY, CDR2 SVGEGT, per germline. The CDR3 length is 16 residues.

The V call is TRBV6-5, the J call TRBJ2-1; tentatively, D is TRBD1 (5 bases). Germline values: CDR1 MNHEY, CDR2 SVGAGI. This CDR3 spans 14 amino acids. Between the trimmed V and J ends, which lost 4 bases and 10 bases, there was a span of 17 bases. This CDR3 reads CASSWGRENAEQFF. DNA for the CDR3: TGTGCCAGCAGTTGGGGCAGGGAAAATGCCGAGCAGTTCTTC.

The chain couples TRBV10-3 to TRBJ2-3, with D possibly matching TRBD1 (5 bases). V shed 4 bases and J shed 0 bases, with 8 bases lying between them. CDR1 is ENHRY and CDR2 is SYGVKD in the germline V gene. The CDR3 has 14 amino acids. The CDR3: CAISGGPSTDTQYF. The CDR3 DNA sequence: TGTGCCATCAGTGGGGGCCCTAGCACAGATACGCAGTATTTT.

This clonotype was detected ten times or more. The V call is TRBV7-8, the J call TRBJ1-4, with D unresolved. The germline V gene encodes CDR1 SGHVS and CDR2 FQNEAQ. The V and J ends lost 5 bases and 7 bases respectively, with 17 bases between them. The CDR3 is 15 residues long. This chain's CDR3 is CASSPRESWAEKLFF. The CDR3 DNA follows: TGTGCCAGCAGCCCCCGTGAAAGCTGGGCTGAAAAACTGTTTTTT.

There are many counts of this clonotype. The chain is built from TRBV20-1 and TRBJ1-5, with TRBD1 identical over 7 bases. The J segment lost 6 bases and the V segment lost 1 base, leaving 15 bases of the junction unmatched. Germline CDR1 and CDR2: DFQATT and SNEGSKA (reference sequence). The CDR3 extends over 17 amino acids. The DNA for the CDR3 is TGCAGTGCTAGAGTCTTTCGGAACAGGGGAGTGGGTCAGCCCCAGCATTTT. Its translation: CSARVFRNRGVGQPQHF.

The rearrangement links TRBV7-9 to TRBJ2-5, with TRBD1 as a possible D gene (5 bases). There are 11 residues in the CDR3. V gave up 9 bases and J gave up 5 bases, with 10 bases separating them. CDR1 is SEHNR, CDR2 FQNEAQ, per germline (reference sequence). CDR3 residues: CASAGIETQYF. CDR3 DNA sequence: TGTGCCAGTGCAGGGATTGAGACCCAGTACTTC. The full variable domain, completed using reference TRBV7-9 and TRBJ2-5, is DTGVSQNPRHKITKRGQNVTFRCDPISEHNRLYWYRQTLGQGPEFLTYFQNEAQLEKSRLLSDRFSAERPKGSFSTLEIQRTEQGDSAMYLCASAGIETQYFGPGTRLLVL.

The sample holds many counts of this clonotype. The rearrangement joins TRBV2 to TRBJ2-7; D ambiguous. The CDR3 is 12 amino acids. Trimming shortened V by 7 bases and J by 0 bases, and 7 bases separated the two germline ends. The germline V gene encodes CDR1 SNHLY and CDR2 FYNNEI. The CDR3 loop reads CASKGFSYEQYF. The CDR3 coding sequence is TGTGCCAGCAAGGGATTCTCCTACGAGCAGTACTTC.

This chain links TRBV6-1 with TRBJ2-1, with TRBD2 as a possible D gene (6 bases). V lost 6 bases and J 9 bases, leaving 18 bases between the germline ends. Germline-derived CDR1 and CDR2 are MNHNS and SASEGT. The CDR3 contains 14 residues. The CDR3: CASSPPLGGSEQFF. The DNA for the CDR3 is TGTGCCAGCAGCCCCCCCCTCGGAGGGTCTGAGCAGTTCTTC.

This clonotype was detected many times. V usage is TRBV28 and J usage is TRBJ2-5; D possibly corresponds to TRBD1 (6 bases). The germline V and J ends were trimmed by 6 bases and 5 bases, with 37 bases remaining between them. The CDR3 extends over 21 amino acids. In germline, CDR1 is MDHEN, CDR2 SYDVKM. The CDR3 DNA reads as TGTGCCAGCAGCCCCAGGGAGAGCGCGGACAATCTTAGGACAGACTGGGAGACCCAGTACTTC. Translated: CASSPRESADNLRTDWETQYF.

The sample holds a few counts of this clonotype. This chain links TRBV7-3 with TRBJ2-1, with 9 bases lining up with TRBD1. The germline gives CDR1 SGHTA, CDR2 FQGTGA. The CDR3 has 17 amino acids. J lost 8 bases, V lost 4 bases, and 15 bases had no gene match. The CDR3 sequence is CASSSRIPGQGRDEQFF. In DNA, the CDR3 is TGTGCCAGCAGCTCAAGGATTCCGGGACAGGGTAGGGATGAGCAGTTCTTC.

This clonotype was recorded a few times. The rearrangement links TRBV2 to TRBJ1-6, with 7 bases aligning to TRBD1. CDR3 length: 14 residues. The germline CDR1 and CDR2 sequences are SNHLY and FYNNEI. V lost 6 bases and J lost 5; bases outside the gene matches: 4. In nucleotides, the CDR3 is TGTGCCAGCAGGGGGGACAGCGATAATTCACCCCTCCACTTT. Translating it yields CASRGDSDNSPLHF.

This clonotype was recorded only once. The rearrangement links TRBV6-5 to TRBJ2-2, with D uncertain. This CDR3 comprises 17 residues. The V gene lost 0 bases and the J gene lost 1 base, with 12 bases spanning the gap. Germline V gene lookup returns CDR1 MNHEY and CDR2 SVGAGI. The CDR3 loop is CASSYSLRAKNTGELFF. In DNA form, the CDR3 reads TGTGCCAGCAGTTACTCGCTAAGGGCTAAGAACACCGGGGAGCTGTTTTTT.

This clonotype was counted between two and nine times. The chain uses TRBV12-5 and TRBJ1-5; no clear D. Per germline, CDR1 LGHNT and CDR2 FRNRAP. There are 13 residues in the CDR3. V shed 6 bases and J shed 4 bases, with 10 bases lying between them. CDR3 sequence: CASGASPNQPQHF. The CDR3 DNA is TGTGCTAGTGGGGCTTCCCCTAATCAGCCCCAGCATTTT.